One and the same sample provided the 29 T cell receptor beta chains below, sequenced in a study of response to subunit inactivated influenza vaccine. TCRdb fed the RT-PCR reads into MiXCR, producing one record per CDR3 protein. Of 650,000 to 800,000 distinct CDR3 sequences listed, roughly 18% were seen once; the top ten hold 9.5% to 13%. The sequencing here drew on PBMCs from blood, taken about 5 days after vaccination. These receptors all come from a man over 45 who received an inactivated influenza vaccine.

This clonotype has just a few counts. The CDR3, as DNA: TGCAGTGCTAGAGATGTTCGGGGAAACTACAATGAGCAGTTCTTC. This sequence encodes CSARDVRGNYNEQFF. The chain has TRBV20-1 and TRBJ2-1; possibly TRBD2 for D (5 bases). The CDR3 has 15 residues. V was shortened by 0 bases and J by 3 bases, with 12 bases between the two germline ends. The germline gives CDR1 DFQATT, CDR2 SNEGSKA (reference sequence).

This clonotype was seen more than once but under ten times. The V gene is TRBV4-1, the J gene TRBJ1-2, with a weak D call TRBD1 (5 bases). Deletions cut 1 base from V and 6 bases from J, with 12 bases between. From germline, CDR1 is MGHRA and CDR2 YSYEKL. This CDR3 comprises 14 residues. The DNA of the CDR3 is TGCGCCAGCAGCCAAGGCCCGGTGGGGGATGGCTACACCTTC. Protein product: CASSQGPVGDGYTF.

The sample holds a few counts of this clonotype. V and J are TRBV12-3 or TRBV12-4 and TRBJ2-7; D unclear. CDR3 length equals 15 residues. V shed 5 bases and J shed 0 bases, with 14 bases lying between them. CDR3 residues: CASSPALQSSYEQYF. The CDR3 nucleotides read TGTGCCAGCAGTCCCGCTTTACAAAGCTCCTACGAGCAGTACTTC.

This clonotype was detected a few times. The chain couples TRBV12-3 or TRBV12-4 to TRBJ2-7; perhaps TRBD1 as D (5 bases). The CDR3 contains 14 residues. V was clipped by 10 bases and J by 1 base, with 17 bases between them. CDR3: CATGNFYRSYEQYF. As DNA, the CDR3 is TGTGCCACGGGCAACTTCTACAGGTCCTACGAGCAGTACTTC.

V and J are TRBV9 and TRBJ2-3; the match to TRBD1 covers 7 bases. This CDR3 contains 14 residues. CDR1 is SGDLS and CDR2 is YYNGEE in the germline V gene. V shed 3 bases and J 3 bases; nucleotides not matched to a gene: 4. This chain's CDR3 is CASSALTGTDTQYF. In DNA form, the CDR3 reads TGTGCCAGCAGCGCCCTGACAGGGACAGATACGCAGTATTTT.

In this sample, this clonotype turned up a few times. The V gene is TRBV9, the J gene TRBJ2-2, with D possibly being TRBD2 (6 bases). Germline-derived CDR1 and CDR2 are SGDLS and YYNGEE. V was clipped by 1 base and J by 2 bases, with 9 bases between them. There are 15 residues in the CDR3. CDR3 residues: CASSVTSPNTGELFF. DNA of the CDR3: TGTGCCAGCAGCGTAACTAGCCCTAACACCGGGGAGCTGTTTTTT.

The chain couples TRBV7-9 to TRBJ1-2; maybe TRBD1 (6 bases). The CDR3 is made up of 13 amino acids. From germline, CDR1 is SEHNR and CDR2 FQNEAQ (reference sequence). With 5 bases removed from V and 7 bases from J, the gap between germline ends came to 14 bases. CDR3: CASSATGTSGYTF. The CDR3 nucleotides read TGTGCCAGCAGCGCTACAGGGACTTCTGGCTACACCTTC.

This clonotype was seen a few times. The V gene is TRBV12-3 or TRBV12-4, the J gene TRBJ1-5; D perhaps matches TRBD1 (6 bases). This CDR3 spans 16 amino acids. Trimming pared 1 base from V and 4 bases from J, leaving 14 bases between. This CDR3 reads CASSLGQAGRNQPQHF. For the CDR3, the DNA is TGTGCCAGCAGTTTAGGACAGGCCGGTCGGAATCAGCCCCAGCATTTT.

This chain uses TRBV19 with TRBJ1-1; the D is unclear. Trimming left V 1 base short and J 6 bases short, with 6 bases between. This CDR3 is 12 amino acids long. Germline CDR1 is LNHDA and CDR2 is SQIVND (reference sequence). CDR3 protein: CASSIVGAEAFF. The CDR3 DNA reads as TGTGCCAGTAGTATAGTGGGCGCTGAAGCTTTCTTT.

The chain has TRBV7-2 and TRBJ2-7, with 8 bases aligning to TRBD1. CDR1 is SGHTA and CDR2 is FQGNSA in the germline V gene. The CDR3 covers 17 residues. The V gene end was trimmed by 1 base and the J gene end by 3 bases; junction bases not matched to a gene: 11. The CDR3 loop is CASSLVTSGQAVYEQYF. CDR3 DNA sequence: TGTGCCAGCAGCTTAGTCACGTCGGGACAGGCCGTCTACGAGCAGTACTTC.

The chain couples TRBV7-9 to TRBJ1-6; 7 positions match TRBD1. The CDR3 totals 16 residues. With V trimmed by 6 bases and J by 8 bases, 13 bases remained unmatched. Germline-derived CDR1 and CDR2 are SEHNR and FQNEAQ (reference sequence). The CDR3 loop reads CASSARDRSVYSPLHF. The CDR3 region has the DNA TGTGCCAGCAGTGCCCGGGACAGATCTGTTTATTCACCCCTCCACTTT. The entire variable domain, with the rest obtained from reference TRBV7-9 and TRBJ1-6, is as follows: DTGVSQNPRHKITKRGQNVTFRCDPISEHNRLYWYRQTLGQGPEFLTYFQNEAQLEKSRLLSDRFSAERPKGSFSTLEIQRTEQGDSAMYLCASSARDRSVYSPLHFGNGTRLTVT.

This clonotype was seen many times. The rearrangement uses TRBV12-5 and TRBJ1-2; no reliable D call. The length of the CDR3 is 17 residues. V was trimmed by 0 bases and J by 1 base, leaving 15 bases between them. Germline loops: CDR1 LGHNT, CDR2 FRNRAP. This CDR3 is CASGLVLSPSGNYGYTF. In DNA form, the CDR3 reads TGTGCTAGTGGTTTGGTACTAAGCCCCTCCGGTAACTATGGCTACACCTTC.

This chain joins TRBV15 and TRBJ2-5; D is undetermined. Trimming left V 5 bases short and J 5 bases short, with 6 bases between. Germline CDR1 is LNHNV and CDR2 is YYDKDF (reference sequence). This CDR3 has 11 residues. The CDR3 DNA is TGTGCCACCAGCTCCTGGGAGACCCAGTACTTC. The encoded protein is CATSSWETQYF.

The DNA of the CDR3 is TGCAGTGCTACGCTATGGGCGGGAGGTAACGAGCAGTACTTC. As protein: CSATLWAGGNEQYF. The chain is built from TRBV20-1 and TRBJ2-7; 8 positions agree with TRBD2. Germline V gives CDR1 DFQATT, CDR2 SNEGSKA (reference sequence). The CDR3 spans 14 residues. The V segment lost 4 bases and the J segment 5 bases; nucleotides outside the gene matches: 10.

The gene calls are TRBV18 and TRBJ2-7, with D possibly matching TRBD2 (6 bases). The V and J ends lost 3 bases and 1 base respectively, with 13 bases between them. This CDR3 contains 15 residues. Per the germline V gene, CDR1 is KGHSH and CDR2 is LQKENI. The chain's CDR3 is CASSPLQAGSYEQYF. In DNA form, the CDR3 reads TGTGCCAGCTCACCGCTCCAGGCGGGGTCCTACGAGCAGTACTTC.

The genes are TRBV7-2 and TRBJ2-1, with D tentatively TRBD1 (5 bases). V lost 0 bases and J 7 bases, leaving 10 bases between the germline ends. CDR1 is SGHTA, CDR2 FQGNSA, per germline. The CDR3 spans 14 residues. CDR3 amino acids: CASSLAAGLNEQFF. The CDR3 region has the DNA TGTGCCAGCAGCTTAGCGGCAGGGCTGAATGAGCAGTTCTTC.

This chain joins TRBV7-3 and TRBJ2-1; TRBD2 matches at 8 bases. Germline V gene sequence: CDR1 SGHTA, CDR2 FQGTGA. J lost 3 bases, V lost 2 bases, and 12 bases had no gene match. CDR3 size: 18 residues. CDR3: CASSLRGRVSGSYNEQFF. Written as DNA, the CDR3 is TGTGCCAGCAGCTTACGGGGTAGGGTGAGCGGGAGCTACAATGAGCAGTTCTTC. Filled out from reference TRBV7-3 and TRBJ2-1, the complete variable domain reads GAGVSQTPSNKVTEKGKYVELRCDPISGHTALYWYRQSLGQGPEFLIYFQGTGAADDSGLPNDRFFAVRPEGSVSTLKIQRTERGDSAVYLCASSLRGRVSGSYNEQFFGPGTRLTVL.

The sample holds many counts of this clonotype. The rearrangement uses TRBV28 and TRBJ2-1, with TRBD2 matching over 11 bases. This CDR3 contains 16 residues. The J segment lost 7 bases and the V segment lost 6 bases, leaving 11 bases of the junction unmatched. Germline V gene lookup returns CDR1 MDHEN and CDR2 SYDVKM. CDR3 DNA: TGTGCCAGCAGCAGATTAGCGGGGGGGCTGTCAAATGAGCAGTTCTTC. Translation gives CASSRLAGGLSNEQFF.

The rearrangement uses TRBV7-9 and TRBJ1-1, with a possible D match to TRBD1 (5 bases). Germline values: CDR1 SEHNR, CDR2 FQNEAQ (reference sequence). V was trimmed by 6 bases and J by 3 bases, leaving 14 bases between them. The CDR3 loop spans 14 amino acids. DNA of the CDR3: TGTGCCAGCAGTTCGGGGCCTGGGGACACTGAAGCTTTCTTT. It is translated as CASSSGPGDTEAFF.

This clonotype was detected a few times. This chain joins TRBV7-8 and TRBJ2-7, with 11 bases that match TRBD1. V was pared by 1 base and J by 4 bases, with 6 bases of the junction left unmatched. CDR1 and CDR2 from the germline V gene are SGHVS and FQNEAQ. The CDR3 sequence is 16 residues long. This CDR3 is CASSLGGTGGRYEQYF. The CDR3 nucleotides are TGTGCCAGCAGCTTAGGCGGGACAGGGGGTAGGTACGAGCAGTACTTC.

This CDR3 reads CASSYPRQGRTTTNEKLFF. The CDR3 bases are TGTGCCAGCAGTTACCCTCGACAGGGGCGAACGACAACTAATGAAAAACTGTTTTTT. The V gene is TRBV6-2 or TRBV6-3, the J gene TRBJ1-4; 8 nucleotides agree with TRBD1. This CDR3 has 19 residues. The V segment lost 2 bases and the J segment 0 bases; nucleotides outside the gene matches: 11. Germline V gives CDR1 MNHEY, CDR2 SVGEGT.

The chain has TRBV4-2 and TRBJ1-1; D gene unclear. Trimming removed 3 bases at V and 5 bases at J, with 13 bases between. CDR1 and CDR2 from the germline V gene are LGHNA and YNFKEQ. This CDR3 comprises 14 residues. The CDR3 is CASSQERTQTEAFF. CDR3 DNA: TGTGCCAGCAGCCAGGAGAGGACGCAGACTGAAGCTTTCTTT.

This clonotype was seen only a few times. The CDR3 bases are TGTGCCATCAGGAATACTTCAGGGTTCGGCTATGGCTACACCTTC. Protein: CAIRNTSGFGYGYTF. This chain connects TRBV10-3 to TRBJ1-2, with D perhaps matching TRBD1 (5 bases). Trimming stripped 6 bases from V and 4 bases from J, with 18 bases between. CDR1 is ENHRY, CDR2 SYGVKD, per germline. There are 15 residues in the CDR3.

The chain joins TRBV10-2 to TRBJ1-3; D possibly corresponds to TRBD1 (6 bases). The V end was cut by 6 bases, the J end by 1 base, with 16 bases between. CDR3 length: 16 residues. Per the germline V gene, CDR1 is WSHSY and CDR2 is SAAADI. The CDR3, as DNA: TGCGCCAGCAGCGTGGGGGGGCTCATTTCTGGAAACACCATATATTTT. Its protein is CASSVGGLISGNTIYF.

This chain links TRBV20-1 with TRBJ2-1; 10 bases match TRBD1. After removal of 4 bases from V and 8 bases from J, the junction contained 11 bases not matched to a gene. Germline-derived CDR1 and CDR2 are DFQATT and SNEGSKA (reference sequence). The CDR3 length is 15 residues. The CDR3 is CSAKNLTGGLDEQFF. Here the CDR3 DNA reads TGCAGTGCTAAAAATTTGACAGGGGGCTTGGATGAGCAGTTCTTC.

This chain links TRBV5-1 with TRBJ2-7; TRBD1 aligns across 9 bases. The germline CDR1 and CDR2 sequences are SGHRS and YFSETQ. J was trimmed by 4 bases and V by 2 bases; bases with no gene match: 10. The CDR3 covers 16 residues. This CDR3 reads CASSLQPGQGFYEQYF. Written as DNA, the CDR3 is TGCGCCAGCAGCTTACAACCGGGACAGGGATTTTACGAGCAGTACTTC.

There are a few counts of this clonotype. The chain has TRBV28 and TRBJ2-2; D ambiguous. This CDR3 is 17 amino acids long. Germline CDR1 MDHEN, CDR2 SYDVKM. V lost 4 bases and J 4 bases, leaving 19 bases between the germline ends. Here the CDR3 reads CASSSPFGSGPTGELFF. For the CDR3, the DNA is TGTGCCAGCAGTTCCCCCTTTGGTTCTGGCCCCACCGGGGAGCTGTTTTTT.

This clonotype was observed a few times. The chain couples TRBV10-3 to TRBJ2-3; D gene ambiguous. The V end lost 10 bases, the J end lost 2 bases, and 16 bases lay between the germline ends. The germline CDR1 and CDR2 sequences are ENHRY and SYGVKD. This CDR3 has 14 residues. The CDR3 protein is CATIPDRNTDTQYF. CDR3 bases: TGTGCCACCATACCAGACCGAAACACAGATACGCAGTATTTT.

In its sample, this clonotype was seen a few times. CDR3 region: CASSLAWYEQYF. CDR3 DNA sequence: TGTGCCAGCAGCTTAGCCTGGTACGAGCAGTACTTC. The chain carries TRBV7-9 and TRBJ2-7; D call uncertain. The CDR3 contains 12 residues. Between the trimmed V and J ends, which lost 0 bases and 4 bases, there was a span of 4 bases. Germline CDR1 reads SEHNR; CDR2 reads FQNEAQ (reference sequence).